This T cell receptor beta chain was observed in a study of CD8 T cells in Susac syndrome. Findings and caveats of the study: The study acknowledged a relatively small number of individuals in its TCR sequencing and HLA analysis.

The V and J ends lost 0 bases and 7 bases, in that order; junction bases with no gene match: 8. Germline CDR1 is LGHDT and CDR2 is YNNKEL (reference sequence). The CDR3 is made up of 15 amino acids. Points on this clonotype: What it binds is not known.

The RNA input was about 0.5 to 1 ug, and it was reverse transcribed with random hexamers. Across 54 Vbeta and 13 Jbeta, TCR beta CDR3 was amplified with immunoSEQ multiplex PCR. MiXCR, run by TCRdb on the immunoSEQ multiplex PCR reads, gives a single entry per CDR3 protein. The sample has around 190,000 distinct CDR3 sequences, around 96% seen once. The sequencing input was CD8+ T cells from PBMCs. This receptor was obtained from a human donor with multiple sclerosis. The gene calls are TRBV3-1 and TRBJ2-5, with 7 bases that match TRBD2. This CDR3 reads CASSQDLGGMATQYF. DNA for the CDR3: TGTGCCAGCAGCCAAGATCTGGGAGGGATGGCGACCCAGTACTTC.